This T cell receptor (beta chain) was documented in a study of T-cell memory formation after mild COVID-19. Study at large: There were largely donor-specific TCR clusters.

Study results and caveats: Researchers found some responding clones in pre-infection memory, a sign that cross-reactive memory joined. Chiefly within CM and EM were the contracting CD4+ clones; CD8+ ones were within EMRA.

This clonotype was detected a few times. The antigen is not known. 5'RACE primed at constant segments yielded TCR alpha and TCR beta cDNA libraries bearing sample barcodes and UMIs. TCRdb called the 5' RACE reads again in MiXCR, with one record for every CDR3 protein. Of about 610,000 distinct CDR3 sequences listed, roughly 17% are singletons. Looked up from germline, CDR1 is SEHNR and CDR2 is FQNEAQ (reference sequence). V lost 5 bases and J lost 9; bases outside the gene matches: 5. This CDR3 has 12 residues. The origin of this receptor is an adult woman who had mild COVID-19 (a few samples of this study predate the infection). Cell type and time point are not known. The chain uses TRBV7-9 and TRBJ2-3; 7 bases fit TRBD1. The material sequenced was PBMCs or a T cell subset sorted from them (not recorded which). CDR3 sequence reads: CASSPTGQTQYF. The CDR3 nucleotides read TGTGCCAGCAGCCCAACGGGACAGACGCAGTATTTT.